These T cell receptor beta chains were read from a single sample in a study of post-analysis software for immune sequencing data. TCRdb passed the PCR reads through MiXCR, listing each CDR3 protein once. This repertoire shows about 540,000 distinct CDR3 sequences, approximately 31% found once; its top ten account for less than 6%. Sequenced input: blood. Source of these receptors: a girl aged 2-17 years with multiple sclerosis. Each CDR3 is given with its conserved first and last residue.

cdr3_length	v_call	j_call	cdr3_aa
13	TRBV11-2	TRBJ1-2	CASSLVAGHGYTF
14	TRBV29-1	TRBJ2-7	CSVERPSRSYEQYF
15	TRBV13	TRBJ2-7	CASRWFGGPSYEQYF
14	TRBV13	TRBJ1-3	CASSPGNIANTIYF
16	TRBV7-9	TRBJ1-5	CASSLWGGRRNQPQHF
14	TRBV20-1	TRBJ1-1	CSARVVGINTEAFF
12	TRBV7-9	TRBJ2-1	CASSPGERAEFF
14	TRBV20-1	TRBJ2-1	CSAHTVGRLETQFF
18	TRBV7-9	TRBJ2-1	CASSLARPSGGVYNEQFF
15	TRBV14	TRBJ1-2	CASSRTFTAYYGYTF
16	TRBV28	TRBJ1-4	CASSGNRVTSNEKLFF
15	TRBV4-2	TRBJ2-4	CASSQDKLAKNIQYF
17	TRBV4-1	TRBJ2-2	CASSQELAGKNTGELFF
14	TRBV29-1	TRBJ2-3	CSVGKGLNTDTQYF
13	TRBV5-5	TRBJ2-1	CASSLETYNEQFF
15	TRBV5-1	TRBJ1-4	CASSVTGTGEEKRFF